This T cell receptor (beta chain) was identified in a study of blood T cell repertoires in COVID-19. Turning to the study itself: The United States, Italy and Spain were the sources of the acute and convalescent COVID-19 samples. Sources were T cells, B-cell-depleted T cells, or PBMCs; the material itself was cDNA or gDNA.

Original data processing: Scientists estimated how many nucleated cells there were by amplifying reference gene primers. Produced via immunoSEQ multiplex PCR; TCRdb's table is partial and in-frame only. V, J and clone size were drawn from that table, and D and trimming were deduced from the DNA. This repertoire shows 150,000 or so clones, about 80% found once; its top ten account for 0.5% to 0.65%. J lost 1 base, V lost 2 bases, and 5 bases had no gene match. This CDR3 comprises 15 residues. CDR1 and CDR2 (germline): WNHNN, SYGVQD (reference sequence). The chain couples TRBV10-1 to TRBJ2-7; 7 bases agree with TRBD1. Sample: peripheral blood. The clonotype comes from a man between 60 and 75 years old with acute or convalescent COVID-19. As DNA, the CDR3 is TGCGCCAGCAGTGAGGACACAGGGGATTCCTACGAGCAGTACTTC. Translated: CASSEDTGDSYEQYF.